This TCR beta chain appears in the sequencing data of a study of T cell responses to AZD1222 COVID-19 vaccine. The study's findings and limits: The study identified only five to seven AZD1222 recipients as seropositive at baseline. Repertoires were sampled only after the peak T cell response. Clonal diversity was possibly underestimated; the donors were predominantly white British and more often female.

Assay used: immunoSEQ multiplex PCR; TCRdb lists only in-frame clones, some missing. Here the sample spans about 140,000 clones, 70% to 90% being singletons. With respect to this clone: No antigen is known for it.

Sequencing used peripheral blood, obtained on day 0 of AZD1222 vaccination. This clonotype originated in an adult in good health.

CDR3 coding DNA: TGCGCCAGCAGCTCCACTACTGCAACTAATGAAAAACTGTTTTTT. The encoded protein is CASSSTTATNEKLFF. V gene TRBV5-1 combines with J gene TRBJ1-4; D not resolved. V shed 3 bases and J shed 0 bases, with 9 bases lying between them. Germline CDR1 and CDR2: SGHRS and YFSETQ. The CDR3 loop spans 15 amino acids.